This T cell receptor beta chain was profiled in a study of blood T cell repertoires in COVID-19. Overall study: COVID-19 samples collected from the United States, Italy and Spain covered acute and convalescent phases.

This table comes from immunoSEQ multiplex PCR, and its TCRdb copy is limited to in-frame clones, with some not included. The data contain some 250,000 clones, roughly 88% of them singletons. The CDR3 runs to 15 residues. Trimming took 3 bases from V and 4 from J; bases not matched to a gene: 4. The germline V gene encodes CDR1 LGHNA and CDR2 YNFKEQ. The origin of this receptor is a middle-aged woman with acute COVID-19. The chain joins TRBV4-2 to TRBJ2-3, with TRBD2 matching 10 bases. The sample was PBMCs or T cells enriched from blood (not recorded which). CDR3 sequence reads: CASSHSGGGPDTQYF. The DNA for the CDR3 is TGTGCCAGCAGCCACAGCGGGGGGGGACCAGATACGCAGTATTTT.